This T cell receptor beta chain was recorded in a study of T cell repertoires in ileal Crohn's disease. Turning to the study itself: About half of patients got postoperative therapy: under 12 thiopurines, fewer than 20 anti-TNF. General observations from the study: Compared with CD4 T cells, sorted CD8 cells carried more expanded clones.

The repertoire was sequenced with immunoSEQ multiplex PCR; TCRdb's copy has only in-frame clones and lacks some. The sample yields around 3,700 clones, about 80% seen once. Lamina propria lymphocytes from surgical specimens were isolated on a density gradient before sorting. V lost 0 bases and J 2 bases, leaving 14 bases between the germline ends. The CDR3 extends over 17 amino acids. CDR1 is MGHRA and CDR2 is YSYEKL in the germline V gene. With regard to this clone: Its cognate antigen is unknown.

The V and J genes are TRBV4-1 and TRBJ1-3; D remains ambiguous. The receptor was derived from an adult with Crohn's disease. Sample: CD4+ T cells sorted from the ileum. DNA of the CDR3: TGCGCCAGCAGCCAAGATCGGGAGGGTAGGGCTGGAAACACCATATATTTT. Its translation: CASSQDREGRAGNTIYF.